These 32 T cell receptor beta chains were sequenced from one sample in a study of blood T cell repertoires in COVID-19. Data came from immunoSEQ multiplex PCR; TCRdb stores just in-frame clones and leaves some out. The profile covers 100,000 to 150,000 clones, with around 86% appearing a single time and under 8% taken by the ten largest. Sequenced: peripheral blood. Receptors were obtained from a man older than 75 with active or convalescent COVID-19.

The genes are TRBV27 and TRBJ2-2, with 10 bases that match TRBD2. V gave up 6 bases and J gave up 9 bases; unmatched junction bases: 7. CDR3 length: 14 residues. CDR1 is MNHEY and CDR2 is SMNVEV in the germline V gene (reference sequence). The chain's CDR3 is CASSSAGGPRELFF. The CDR3 DNA follows: TGTGCCAGCAGCTCAGCGGGAGGGCCAAGGGAGCTGTTTTTT.

The rearrangement uses TRBV5-1 and TRBJ1-2; 10 positions agree with TRBD1. J lost 7 bases, V lost 5 bases, and 14 bases had no gene match. CDR3 length equals 16 residues. From germline, CDR1 is SGHRS and CDR2 YFSETQ. CDR3 DNA sequence: TGCGCCAGCAGAGACGAAAAGACAGGGGGCGCGAGTGGCTACACCTTC. Its translation: CASRDEKTGGASGYTF.

The chain joins TRBV19 to TRBJ1-2; D call uncertain. This CDR3 has 13 amino acids. Trimming shortened V by 7 bases and J by 5 bases, and 14 bases separated the two germline ends. The germline V gene has CDR1 LNHDA and CDR2 SQIVND (reference sequence). The DNA of the CDR3 is TGTGCCAGTACCCCAGGAGGGATTTATGGCTACACCTTC. This codes for CASTPGGIYGYTF. Using reference TRBV19 and TRBJ1-2 for the parts outside the CDR3, the full variable domain is DGGITQSPKYLFRKEGQNVTLSCEQNLNHDAMYWYRQDPGQGLRLIYYSQIVNDFQKGDIAEGYSVSREKKESFPLTVTSAQKNPTAFYLCASTPGGIYGYTFGSGTRLTVV.

V is TRBV5-4 and J is TRBJ1-4; perhaps TRBD1 as D (6 bases). V dropped 0 bases and J dropped 8 bases, with 20 bases sitting between them. In germline, CDR1 is SGHNT, CDR2 YYREEE (reference sequence). This CDR3 region has 17 residues. The CDR3 spells CASSLAPQGRVQEKLFF. In nucleotides, the CDR3 is TGTGCCAGCAGCTTGGCCCCACAGGGCCGGGTGCAAGAAAAACTGTTTTTT.

This clone has more than one count but fewer than ten. The genes are TRBV27 and TRBJ1-2; perhaps TRBD1 as D (6 bases). The CDR3 has 18 amino acids. The germline CDR1 and CDR2 sequences are MNHEY and SMNVEV (reference sequence). V lost 8 bases and J lost 1, with 26 bases in between. The CDR3: CASPNRGQNLPINYGYTF. The CDR3 coding sequence is TGTGCCAGCCCAAACCGTGGACAGAACTTACCTATTAACTATGGCTACACCTTC.

V usage is TRBV21-1 and J usage is TRBJ1-1; TRBD1 is taken as the D call from the table, unchecked against the DNA. TRBV21-1 is a known pseudogene. The CDR3 spans 13 residues. The CDR3 coding sequence is TGTGCCAGCACCCGGACAGGGGGGACTGAAGCTTTCTTT. This gives the protein CASTRTGGTEAFF.

The rearrangement uses TRBV9 and TRBJ2-3, with 9 bases that match TRBD1. Trimming took 3 bases from V and 3 from J; bases not matched to a gene: 5. Per germline, CDR1 SGDLS and CDR2 YYNGEE. This CDR3 has 15 amino acids. The CDR3 sequence: CASSGGQGGTDTQYF. CDR3 nucleotides: TGTGCCAGCAGCGGGGGACAGGGTGGAACAGATACGCAGTATTTT.

The chain combines TRBV18 with TRBJ2-5; 9 positions agree with TRBD1. V shed 4 bases and J 4 bases; nucleotides not matched to a gene: 7. CDR1 and CDR2 (germline): KGHSH, LQKENI. The CDR3 sequence is 15 residues long. The CDR3 bases are TGTGCCAGCTCACAAACACAGGGGGCCCGAGAGACCCAGTACTTC. Its translation is CASSQTQGARETQYF.

The rearrangement uses TRBV24-1 and TRBJ1-5; no reliable D call. The CDR3 runs to 14 residues. The germline CDR1 and CDR2 sequences are KGHDR and SFDVKD. V was cut by 4 bases and J by 5 bases, with 11 bases left in between. The CDR3 coding sequence is TGTGCCACCAGTGACTCAAATAGTGATCAGCCCCAGCATTTT. This gives the protein CATSDSNSDQPQHF.

The chain recombines TRBV19 with TRBJ1-5; no firm D call. Germline loops: CDR1 LNHDA, CDR2 SQIVND (reference sequence). Trimming cost V 1 base and J 2 bases, with 9 bases left between them. The CDR3 is made up of 15 amino acids. CDR3 sequence (DNA): TGTGCCAGTAGTATAGGAACTTACGGCAATCAGCCCCAGCATTTT. This translates into CASSIGTYGNQPQHF.

The V and J genes are TRBV30 and TRBJ2-5; the match to TRBD2 covers 11 bases. The CDR3 length is 12 residues. With 4 bases clipped from V and 5 bases from J, the junction kept 0 bases outside the gene matches. From germline, CDR1 is GTSNPN and CDR2 SVGIG (reference sequence). The CDR3 sequence: CAWTSGGETQYF. The CDR3 DNA is TGTGCCTGGACTAGCGGGGGGGAGACCCAGTACTTC. The full variable domain, with the rest looked up from reference TRBV30 and TRBJ2-5, is SQTIHQWPATLVQPVGSPLSLECTVEGTSNPNLYWYRQAAGRGLQLLFYSVGIGQISSEVPQNLSASRPQDRQFILSSKKLLLSDSGFYLCAWTSGGETQYFGPGTRLLVL.

This chain links TRBV2 with TRBJ1-2; weak D call: TRBD1 (5 bases). Germline V CDR1 and CDR2: SNHLY, FYNNEI. V was shortened by 7 bases and J by 3 bases, with 12 bases between the two germline ends. CDR3 length equals 13 residues. Written as DNA, the CDR3 is TGTGCCAGCAAGGGGTCCCAATACTATGGCTACACCTTC. Translated: CASKGSQYYGYTF.

The chain uses TRBV7-3 and TRBJ1-6; 8 bases fit TRBD1. There are 15 residues in the CDR3. Germline-derived CDR1 and CDR2 are SGHTA and FQGTGA. Trimming cost V 4 bases and J 5 bases; bases outside gene matches: 4. Here the CDR3 DNA reads TGTGCCAGCAGCTCGACAGGGGAGGATAATTCACCCCTCCACTTT. Protein sequence: CASSSTGEDNSPLHF.

J is TRBJ1-5 and V is TRBV27, with TRBD1 as a possible D gene (5 bases). CDR1 is MNHEY, CDR2 SMNVEV, per germline (reference sequence). Trimming removed 1 base at V and 1 base at J, with 14 bases between. CDR3 length: 17 amino acids. CDR3 loop: CASSLLTGLLSNQPQHF. CDR3 sequence (DNA): TGTGCCAGCAGTTTATTAACAGGTCTTCTCAGCAATCAGCCCCAGCATTTT.

The chain recombines TRBV28 with TRBJ1-4; 9 bases match TRBD1. Germline V lookup: CDR1 MDHEN, CDR2 SYDVKM. The CDR3 length is 18 residues. J gave up 1 base and V 1 base, and 7 bases lay outside the gene matches. This chain's CDR3 is CASSLLSGQGITNEKLFF. The DNA of the CDR3 is TGTGCCAGCAGTTTATTGTCGGGACAGGGAATAACTAATGAAAAACTGTTTTTT.

The genes are TRBV6-1 and TRBJ2-2; D perhaps matches TRBD1 (5 bases). The V end lost 2 bases, the J end lost 3 bases, and 10 bases lay between the germline ends. The germline gives CDR1 MNHNS, CDR2 SASEGT. The CDR3 length is 15 residues. The CDR3 spells CASSELGRDTGELFF. DNA of the CDR3: TGTGCCAGCAGTGAATTGGGGCGTGACACCGGGGAGCTGTTTTTT.

V is TRBV29-1 and J is TRBJ2-3; 8 bases map to TRBD1. Per germline, CDR1 SQVTM and CDR2 ANQGSEA. V lost 6 bases and J lost 1; bases outside the gene matches: 3. The CDR3 extends over 13 amino acids. The DNA for the CDR3 is TGCAGCGTCAAACAGGGGGGCACAGATACGCAGTATTTT. Translation gives CSVKQGGTDTQYF.

The sample holds one count of this clone. The chain carries TRBV2 and TRBJ2-7; no firm D call. Deletions cut 7 bases from V and 0 bases from J, with 16 bases between. From germline, CDR1 is SNHLY and CDR2 FYNNEI. The CDR3 is 15 amino acids. CDR3 region: CASIRSQVGSYEQYF. As DNA, the CDR3 is TGTGCCAGCATCAGAAGCCAGGTGGGCTCCTACGAGCAGTACTTC.

Here the CDR3 DNA reads TGTGCCAGCCCTAGGGGGGGTCCCGCGGGCTACAATGAGCAGTTCTTC. This gives the protein CASPRGGPAGYNEQFF. The V gene is TRBV9, the J gene TRBJ2-1, with D maybe TRBD2 (7 bases). This CDR3 has 16 amino acids. Germline CDR1 is SGDLS and CDR2 is YYNGEE. V lost 7 bases and J lost 3, with 20 bases in between.

The J gene is TRBJ1-2, the V gene TRBV7-9; no reliable D call. V gave up 1 base and J gave up 7 bases, with 19 bases separating them. The CDR3 length is 16 residues. Germline CDR1 is SEHNR and CDR2 is FQNEAQ (reference sequence). DNA of the CDR3: TGTGCCAGCAGCTTAGATCAGCCACTACCTAGAATTGGCTACACCTTC. Translation: CASSLDQPLPRIGYTF.

The rearrangement joins TRBV19 to TRBJ2-7; 9 positions agree with TRBD1. The junction had 12 bases not matched to a gene; V was cut back by 5 bases and J by 7 bases. Germline V gene data show CDR1 as LNHDA and CDR2 as SQIVND (reference sequence). The length of the CDR3 is 15 residues. CDR3 in DNA: TGTGCCAGTAGTCCCCCCCGGGACAGGGTTGGTGAGCAGTACTTC. Protein product: CASSPPRDRVGEQYF. The whole variable domain, remainder taken from reference TRBV19 and TRBJ2-7, is DGGITQSPKYLFRKEGQNVTLSCEQNLNHDAMYWYRQDPGQGLRLIYYSQIVNDFQKGDIAEGYSVSREKKESFPLTVTSAQKNPTAFYLCASSPPRDRVGEQYFGPGTRLTVT.

The genes are TRBV4-1 and TRBJ1-3; a weak D match, TRBD1 (6 bases). CDR3 length equals 13 residues. Germline CDR1 MGHRA, CDR2 YSYEKL. V lost 4 bases to trimming and J lost 6 bases, with 10 bases between them. The CDR3 reads CASSLRGSNTIYF. The CDR3 DNA reads as TGCGCCAGCAGCCTCAGGGGCTCAAACACCATATATTTT.

The rearrangement links TRBV12-3 or TRBV12-4 to TRBJ1-1, with a tentative D call TRBD1 (5 bases). The V and J ends lost 6 bases and 3 bases respectively, with 11 bases between them. This CDR3 has 13 residues. The CDR3 DNA reads as TGTGCCAGCAGGGCCGACAGTGACACTGAAGCTTTCTTT. Protein product: CASRADSDTEAFF.

This clone was recorded a few times. The chain employs TRBV7-9 and TRBJ1-3; unclear D gene. Trimming stripped 2 bases from V and 3 bases from J, with 14 bases between. Germline CDR1 reads SEHNR; CDR2 reads FQNEAQ (reference sequence). The CDR3 contains 16 residues. The CDR3 region is CASSLPPPHLGNTIYF. For the CDR3, the DNA is TGTGCCAGCAGCTTACCCCCGCCACACCTTGGAAACACCATATATTTT. Variable domain in full (rest from reference TRBV7-9 and TRBJ1-3): DTGVSQNPRHKITKRGQNVTFRCDPISEHNRLYWYRQTLGQGPEFLTYFQNEAQLEKSRLLSDRFSAERPKGSFSTLEIQRTEQGDSAMYLCASSLPPPHLGNTIYFGEGSWLTVV.

The chain uses TRBV5-1 and TRBJ1-4; 8 bases map to TRBD1. This CDR3 contains 14 residues. J gave up 7 bases and V 4 bases, and 6 bases lay outside the gene matches. The germline V gene encodes CDR1 SGHRS and CDR2 YFSETQ. The CDR3 protein is CASSALDRAEKLFF. The CDR3 DNA reads TGCGCCAGCAGCGCTTTGGACAGGGCTGAAAAACTGTTTTTT.

J is TRBJ1-5 and V is TRBV19; D might be TRBD1 (6 bases). Trimming left V 5 bases short and J 0 bases short, with 11 bases between. The CDR3 contains 15 residues. Germline-derived CDR1 and CDR2 are LNHDA and SQIVND (reference sequence). CDR3 bases: TGTGCCAGTAGTTCGGGGACACATAGCAATCAGCCCCAGCATTTT. Translating gives CASSSGTHSNQPQHF.

This sequence joins TRBV5-4 and TRBJ1-2; 8 positions agree with TRBD1. The germline CDR1 and CDR2 sequences are SGHNT and YYREEE (reference sequence). The CDR3 has 14 amino acids. The trim removed 4 bases at V and 4 bases at J, leaving 6 bases unmatched. The CDR3 bases are TGTGCCAGCAGCCCGACAGGGGTTGGCTATGGCTACACCTTC. It encodes CASSPTGVGYGYTF.

The CDR3 here is CASSSTGDYGYTF. The CDR3 DNA reads TGCGCCAGCAGTTCGACAGGGGACTATGGCTACACCTTC. This chain links TRBV5-1 with TRBJ1-2; 8 nucleotides align to TRBD1. This CDR3 has 13 amino acids. The V and J ends lost 5 bases and 3 bases, in that order; junction bases with no gene match: 3. The germline V gene encodes CDR1 SGHRS and CDR2 YFSETQ.

The V call is TRBV24-1, the J call TRBJ2-7, with D possibly being TRBD1 (6 bases). This CDR3 has 17 amino acids. Germline V gives CDR1 KGHDR, CDR2 SFDVKD. Deletions cut 2 bases from V and 5 bases from J, with 21 bases between. The CDR3 sequence: CATSDSGLRSRGHEQYF. In DNA form, the CDR3 reads TGTGCCACCAGTGATTCGGGGCTTCGCTCCAGGGGCCACGAGCAGTACTTC.

V usage is TRBV27 and J usage is TRBJ1-2, with D uncertain. The CDR3 is 11 amino acids. Between the trimmed V and J ends, which lost 4 bases and 5 bases, there was a span of 5 bases. Germline lookup yields CDR1 MNHEY and CDR2 SMNVEV (reference sequence). The CDR3 sequence is CASSSGYGYTF. In DNA form, the CDR3 reads TGTGCCAGCAGTTCCGGGTATGGCTACACCTTC.

The chain uses TRBV5-1 and TRBJ2-5; D perhaps matches TRBD1 (6 bases). Germline V gene lookup returns CDR1 SGHRS and CDR2 YFSETQ. The CDR3 sequence is 14 residues long. Deletions cut 3 bases from V and 1 base from J, with 10 bases between. CDR3 coding DNA: TGCGCCAGCAGCTCTCAGGGGACCCAAGAGACCCAGTACTTC. Protein sequence: CASSSQGTQETQYF. The full variable domain, completed using reference TRBV5-1 and TRBJ2-5, is KAGVTQTPRYLIKTRGQQVTLSCSPISGHRSVSWYQQTPGQGLQFLFEYFSETQRNKGNFPGRFSGRQFSNSRSEMNVSTLELGDSALYLCASSSQGTQETQYFGPGTRLLVL.

The J gene is TRBJ1-1, the V gene TRBV6-5, with D possibly matching TRBD1 (6 bases). The CDR3 is 13 residues long. Germline-derived CDR1 and CDR2 are MNHEY and SVGAGI. V was cut by 7 bases and J by 1 base, with 10 bases left in between. CDR3: CASNPQGNTEAFF. CDR3 DNA: TGTGCCAGCAACCCACAGGGGAACACTGAAGCTTTCTTT.